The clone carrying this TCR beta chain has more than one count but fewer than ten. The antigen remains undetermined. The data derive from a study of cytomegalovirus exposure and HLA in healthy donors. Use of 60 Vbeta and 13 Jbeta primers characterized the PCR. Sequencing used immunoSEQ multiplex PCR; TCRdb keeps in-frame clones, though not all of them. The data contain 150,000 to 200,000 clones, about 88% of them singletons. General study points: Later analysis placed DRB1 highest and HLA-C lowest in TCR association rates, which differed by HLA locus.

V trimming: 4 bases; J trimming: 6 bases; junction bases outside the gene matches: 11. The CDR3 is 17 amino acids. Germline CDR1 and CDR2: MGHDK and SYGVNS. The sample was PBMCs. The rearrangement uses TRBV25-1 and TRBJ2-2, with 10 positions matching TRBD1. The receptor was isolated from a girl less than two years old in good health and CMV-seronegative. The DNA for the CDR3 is TGTGCCAGCAGTGGATCTGCCGGGACAGGGGTCCCCGGGGAGCTGTTTTTT. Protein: CASSGSAGTGVPGELFF.